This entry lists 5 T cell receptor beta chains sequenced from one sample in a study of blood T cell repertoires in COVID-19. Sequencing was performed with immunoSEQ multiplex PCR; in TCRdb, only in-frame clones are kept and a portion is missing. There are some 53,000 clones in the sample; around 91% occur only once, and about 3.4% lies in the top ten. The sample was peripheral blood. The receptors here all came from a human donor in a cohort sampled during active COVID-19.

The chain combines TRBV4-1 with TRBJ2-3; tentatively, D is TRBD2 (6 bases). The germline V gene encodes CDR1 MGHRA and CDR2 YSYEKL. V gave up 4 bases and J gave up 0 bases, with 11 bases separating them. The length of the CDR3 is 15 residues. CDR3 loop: CASSPFAGSTDTQYF. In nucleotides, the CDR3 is TGCGCCAGCAGCCCTTTCGCGGGGAGCACAGATACGCAGTATTTT.

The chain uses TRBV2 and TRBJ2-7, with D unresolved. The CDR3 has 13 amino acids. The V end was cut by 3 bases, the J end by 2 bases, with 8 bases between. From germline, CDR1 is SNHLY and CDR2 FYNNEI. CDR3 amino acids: CASSDHLTYEQYF. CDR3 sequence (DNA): TGTGCCAGCAGTGACCACTTGACCTACGAGCAGTACTTC.

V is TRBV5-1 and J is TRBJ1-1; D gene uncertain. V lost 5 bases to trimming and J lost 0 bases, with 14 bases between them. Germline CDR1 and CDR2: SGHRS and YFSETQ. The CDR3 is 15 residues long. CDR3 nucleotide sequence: TGCGCCAGCAGATCGATGGCGGTCATGAACACTGAAGCTTTCTTT. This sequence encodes CASRSMAVMNTEAFF.

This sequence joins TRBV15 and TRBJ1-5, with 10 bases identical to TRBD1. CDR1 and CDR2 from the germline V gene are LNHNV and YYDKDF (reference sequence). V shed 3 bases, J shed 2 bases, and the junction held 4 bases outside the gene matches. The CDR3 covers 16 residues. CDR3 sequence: CATSRETGGGNQPQHF. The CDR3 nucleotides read TGTGCCACCAGCAGGGAGACAGGGGGCGGCAATCAGCCCCAGCATTTT.

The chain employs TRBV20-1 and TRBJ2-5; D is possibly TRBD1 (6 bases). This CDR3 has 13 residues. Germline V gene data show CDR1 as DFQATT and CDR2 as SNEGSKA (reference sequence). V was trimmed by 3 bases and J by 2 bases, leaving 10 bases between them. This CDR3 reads CSASGRGQETQYF. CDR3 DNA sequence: TGCAGTGCTAGTGGAAGGGGGCAAGAGACCCAGTACTTC.